The 28 T cell receptor beta chains listed next were all sequenced from one sample in a study of technical replicates of blood from several donors. The protocol was immunoSEQ multiplex PCR, while the TCRdb copy is restricted to in-frame clones and leaves out a portion. The sample has tens of thousands of clones; around four fifths are singletons. Sequenced material: PBMCs. All receptors derive from a human donor in good health. Some clones in this sample may be carry-over from other donors' samples.

This chain's CDR3 is CATSREAALAGDNEQFF. The DNA for the CDR3 is TGTGCCACCAGCAGAGAGGCAGCGCTAGCGGGGGACAATGAGCAGTTCTTC. This rearrangement joins TRBV15 to TRBJ2-1; 10 bases are a match to TRBD2. The length of the CDR3 is 17 residues. Germline CDR1 is LNHNV and CDR2 is YYDKDF (reference sequence). The junction had 7 bases not matched to a gene; V was cut back by 0 bases and J by 5 bases.

Here the CDR3 reads CASSLTNRDTYGYTF. The CDR3 bases are TGTGCCAGCAGCTTAACGAACAGGGACACCTATGGCTACACCTTC. The chain joins TRBV11-2 to TRBJ1-2, with D perhaps TRBD1 (6 bases). V lost 2 bases, J lost 4 bases, and 14 bases lay in between. This CDR3 is built from 15 residues. Germline V gene lookup returns CDR1 SGHAT and CDR2 FQNNGV.

This clone was counted between two and nine times. This chain connects TRBV9 to TRBJ2-1, with 10 bases lining up with TRBD1. CDR1 is SGDLS, CDR2 YYNGEE, per germline. Germline trimming cut 3 bases from V and 13 bases from J; bases unmatched to any gene: 7. The CDR3 is 13 residues long. CDR3 region: CASSAGQGMIQFF. CDR3 DNA sequence: TGTGCCAGCAGCGCGGGACAGGGGATGATACAGTTCTTC.

This chain links TRBV7-3 with TRBJ2-1; D not certain. Trimming took 0 bases from V and 5 from J, leaving 5 bases between them. Per the germline V gene, CDR1 is SGHTA and CDR2 is FQGTGA. The CDR3 sequence is 13 residues long. DNA for the CDR3: TGTGCCAGCAGCTTAACAGCAAACAATGAGCAGTTCTTC. It translates to CASSLTANNEQFF.

The V call is TRBV19, the J call TRBJ2-7, with TRBD1 matching over 10 bases. Trimming at V came to 6 bases and at J to 5 bases, leaving 4 bases not matched to a gene. The CDR3 extends over 13 amino acids. Looked up from germline, CDR1 is LNHDA and CDR2 is SQIVND (reference sequence). The CDR3 DNA sequence: TGTGCCAGTAGCGGACAGGGGGGAGACGAGCAGTACTTC. Protein: CASSGQGGDEQYF.

The chain carries TRBV7-9 and TRBJ1-2, with TRBD1 matching over 7 bases. In germline, CDR1 is SEHNR, CDR2 FQNEAQ (reference sequence). There are 16 residues in the CDR3. Trimming took 5 bases from V and 1 from J; bases not matched to a gene: 10. The CDR3 coding sequence is TGTGCCAGCAGCGAACGATCGGGACAGTTTAACTATGGCTACACCTTC. Translating it yields CASSERSGQFNYGYTF. Full variable domain (missing parts from reference TRBV7-9 and TRBJ1-2): DTGVSQNPRHKITKRGQNVTFRCDPISEHNRLYWYRQTLGQGPEFLTYFQNEAQLEKSRLLSDRFSAERPKGSFSTLEIQRTEQGDSAMYLCASSERSGQFNYGYTFGSGTRLTVV.

The chain uses TRBV5-6 and TRBJ2-3; D perhaps matches TRBD2 (6 bases). Germline assignment: CDR1 SGHDT and CDR2 YYEEEE. The CDR3 spans 16 residues. With 3 bases removed from V and 6 bases from J, the gap between germline ends came to 20 bases. The CDR3 sequence is CASSSLGVGRSDTQYF. The CDR3, as DNA: TGTGCCAGCAGCTCCCTTGGAGTCGGGAGATCGGATACGCAGTATTTT.

In the case of this clone: Other DNA sequences within the sample encode an identical CDR3. This chain connects TRBV7-6 to TRBJ2-2; D is undetermined. The germline V gene encodes CDR1 SGHVS and CDR2 FNYEAQ. The V end lost 4 bases, the J end lost 0 bases, and 6 bases lay between the germline ends. The CDR3 sequence is 14 residues long. CDR3 in DNA: TGTGCCAGCAGCTCGACAACGAACACCGGGGAGCTGTTTTTT. It yields the protein CASSSTTNTGELFF.

This clone turned up a few times. V gene TRBV10-3 combines with J gene TRBJ1-1; D is undetermined. Between the trimmed V and J ends, which lost 7 bases and 3 bases, there was a span of 18 bases. The CDR3 is 15 residues long. Germline assignment: CDR1 ENHRY and CDR2 SYGVKD. The CDR3 here is CAITRFGSSDTEAFF. CDR3 sequence (DNA): TGTGCCATCACCCGATTCGGTTCATCGGACACTGAAGCTTTCTTT.

The chain uses TRBV4-3 and TRBJ2-1; 12 nucleotides align to TRBD2. The CDR3 has 13 residues. V lost 8 bases, J lost 7 bases, and 3 bases stayed unmatched. Germline values: CDR1 LGHNA, CDR2 YSLEER. CDR3 sequence: CASGTSGRNEQFF. CDR3 nucleotides: TGCGCCAGCGGGACTAGCGGGCGGAATGAGCAGTTCTTC.

This chain links TRBV5-4 with TRBJ2-7; 9 nucleotides line up with TRBD2. Germline assignment: CDR1 SGHNT and CDR2 YYREEE (reference sequence). J gave up 5 bases and V 7 bases, and 10 bases lay outside the gene matches. The CDR3 runs 14 residues. CDR3 nucleotide sequence: TGTGCCAGCGGCCCACGAGCGGGGGGAGACGAGCAGTACTTC. This translates into CASGPRAGGDEQYF.

The chain carries TRBV5-1 and TRBJ2-1, with 10 nucleotides matching TRBD2. CDR3 length: 17 residues. After removal of 0 bases from V and 5 bases from J, the junction contained 8 bases not matched to a gene. Germline values: CDR1 SGHRS, CDR2 YFSETQ. The CDR3 DNA reads as TGCGCCAGCAGCTTGGTTTTAGTAGCGGGAGGCCACAATGAGCAGTTCTTC. Protein: CASSLVLVAGGHNEQFF.

V and J are TRBV19 and TRBJ1-1; 9 bases map to TRBD1. The CDR3 spans 17 residues. Germline assignment: CDR1 LNHDA and CDR2 SQIVND (reference sequence). Trimming took 0 bases from V and 5 from J; bases not matched to a gene: 10. The CDR3 sequence: CASSIDTYGTGRTEAFF. Here the CDR3 DNA reads TGTGCCAGTAGTATAGACACCTACGGGACAGGGCGAACTGAAGCTTTCTTT.

V is TRBV27 and J is TRBJ2-3, with D possibly being TRBD2 (6 bases). The germline V gene has CDR1 MNHEY and CDR2 SMNVEV (reference sequence). The CDR3 spans 15 residues. Between the trimmed V and J ends, which lost 5 bases and 3 bases, there was a span of 15 bases. In DNA form, the CDR3 reads TGTGCCAGCAGTCAAATCTGGGGGAGGACAGATACGCAGTATTTT. This sequence encodes CASSQIWGRTDTQYF.

A few counts support this clone. The chain recombines TRBV4-1 with TRBJ2-7; a weak D match, TRBD1 (5 bases). Per the germline V gene, CDR1 is MGHRA and CDR2 is YSYEKL. Trimming stripped 4 bases from V and 2 bases from J, with 18 bases between. CDR3 size: 16 residues. The CDR3 DNA is TGCGCCAGCAGCCCCTCACAATTGACAGTAACCTACGAGCAGTACTTC. Translating it yields CASSPSQLTVTYEQYF.

This rearrangement joins TRBV29-1 to TRBJ1-1; 11 bases line up with TRBD1. Per germline, CDR1 SQVTM and CDR2 ANQGSEA. This CDR3 is 15 amino acids long. With 6 bases clipped from V and 5 bases from J, the junction kept 11 bases outside the gene matches. The CDR3 DNA is TGCAGCGTCGCCGGGACAGGGGGTAGAGAAACTGAAGCTTTCTTT. This sequence encodes CSVAGTGGRETEAFF.

The gene calls are TRBV14 and TRBJ2-7; weak D call: TRBD2 (7 bases). With 5 bases removed from V and 7 bases from J, the gap between germline ends came to 18 bases. CDR3 size: 14 residues. Germline V gene lookup returns CDR1 SGHDN and CDR2 FVKESK. The CDR3 loop is CASSGGGGRREQYF. In nucleotides, the CDR3 is TGTGCCAGCAGCGGCGGCGGGGGCCGGCGGGAGCAGTACTTC.

V gene TRBV7-9 combines with J gene TRBJ2-1; 9 nucleotides line up with TRBD1. The germline V gene encodes CDR1 SEHNR and CDR2 FQNEAQ (reference sequence). The V segment lost 6 bases and the J segment 9 bases; nucleotides outside the gene matches: 9. CDR3 length: 14 residues. CDR3 DNA: TGTGCCAGCAGTGAATTGGACAGGGGATGTGAGCAGTTCTTC. It translates to CASSELDRGCEQFF.

The chain joins TRBV4-1 to TRBJ1-5; D unclear. CDR3 length: 14 amino acids. Trimming removed 2 bases from V and 3 bases from J, with 8 bases in between. The germline V gene encodes CDR1 MGHRA and CDR2 YSYEKL. CDR3 nucleotides: TGCGCCAGCAGCCAACTCTCCTACAATCAGCCCCAGCATTTT. Residues: CASSQLSYNQPQHF.

This chain connects TRBV4-2 to TRBJ1-6; D perhaps matches TRBD1 (6 bases). Germline V gene sequence: CDR1 LGHNA, CDR2 YNFKEQ. There are 17 residues in the CDR3. Trimming stripped 0 bases from V and 8 bases from J, with 17 bases between. CDR3 region: CASSQDLTGNLDSPLHF. In DNA form, the CDR3 reads TGTGCCAGCAGCCAAGATCTAACAGGGAACCTAGATTCACCCCTCCACTTT.

The genes are TRBV9 and TRBJ1-2, with 12 bases lining up with TRBD1. The V segment lost 2 bases and the J segment 8 bases; nucleotides outside the gene matches: 10. The CDR3 is 16 amino acids. The germline V gene encodes CDR1 SGDLS and CDR2 YYNGEE. The CDR3 sequence: CASSVQAGTGGWGYTF. CDR3 in DNA: TGTGCCAGCAGCGTCCAAGCCGGGACAGGGGGCTGGGGCTACACCTTC.

The V and J genes are TRBV27 and TRBJ2-7; possibly TRBD1 for D (6 bases). V shed 2 bases and J shed 12 bases, with 14 bases lying between them. This CDR3 has 12 amino acids. Germline V CDR1 and CDR2: MNHEY, SMNVEV (reference sequence). The CDR3, as DNA: TGTGCCAGCAGTTTAGATTCAGGGGTGCGGTACTTC. Its protein product is CASSLDSGVRYF.

DNA for the CDR3: TGTGCCAGCAGGGCCCGGGACTTAATTTCCTACGAGCAGTACTTC. Residues: CASRARDLISYEQYF. This chain links TRBV6-5 with TRBJ2-7, with D perhaps matching TRBD2 (6 bases). Germline CDR1 and CDR2: MNHEY and SVGAGI. V shed 6 bases and J shed 1 base, with 16 bases lying between them. CDR3 length equals 15 residues.

The chain links TRBV29-1 to TRBJ1-2; D unresolved. The CDR3 totals 15 residues. Trimming took 2 bases from V and 7 from J, leaving 20 bases between them. The germline CDR1 and CDR2 sequences are SQVTM and ANQGSEA. The CDR3 DNA reads as TGCAGCGTTGAAACCCAGAGGCGGTGGAGCGGTGGCTACACCTTC. It specifies CSVETQRRWSGGYTF. Variable domain in full (rest from reference TRBV29-1 and TRBJ1-2): SAVISQKPSRDICQRGTSLTIQCQVDSQVTMMFWYRQQPGQSLTLIATANQGSEATYESGFVIDKFPISRPNLTFSTLTVSNMSPEDSSIYLCSVETQRRWSGGYTFGSGTRLTVV.

This clone was recorded a few times. This chain joins TRBV5-1 and TRBJ2-7, with D maybe TRBD2 (6 bases). Per the germline V gene, CDR1 is SGHRS and CDR2 is YFSETQ. Trimming stripped 0 bases from V and 7 bases from J, with 17 bases between. The CDR3 loop spans 15 amino acids. The CDR3 DNA sequence: TGCGCCAGCAGCTTGGTCCACGCGGGGTTGGGAGAGCAGTACTTC. It yields the protein CASSLVHAGLGEQYF. Filled out from reference TRBV5-1 and TRBJ2-7, the complete variable domain reads KAGVTQTPRYLIKTRGQQVTLSCSPISGHRSVSWYQQTPGQGLQFLFEYFSETQRNKGNFPGRFSGRQFSNSRSEMNVSTLELGDSALYLCASSLVHAGLGEQYFGPGTRLTVT.

The sample holds one count of this clone. The rearrangement uses TRBV7-8 and TRBJ2-7; TRBD1 agrees at 7 bases. The germline V gene has CDR1 SGHVS and CDR2 FQNEAQ. There are 15 residues in the CDR3. J gave up 6 bases and V 2 bases, and 10 bases lay outside the gene matches. As DNA, the CDR3 is TGTGCCAGCAGCTTAATAGGGGGCCAGGGGGTCGAGCAGTACTTC. This translates into CASSLIGGQGVEQYF.

The chain joins TRBV4-3 to TRBJ1-3; D may be TRBD1 (5 bases). The CDR3 length is 16 residues. The V gene lost 0 bases and the J gene lost 0 bases, with 9 bases spanning the gap. From germline, CDR1 is LGHNA and CDR2 YSLEER. CDR3 region: CASSQEPGGSGNTIYF. CDR3 coding DNA: TGCGCCAGCAGCCAAGAACCCGGGGGCTCTGGAAACACCATATATTTT.

V and J are TRBV29-1 and TRBJ2-6; weak D call: TRBD1 (6 bases). Germline V gene sequence: CDR1 SQVTM, CDR2 ANQGSEA. This CDR3 has 14 amino acids. Trimming left V 5 bases short and J 1 base short, with 9 bases between. The CDR3 spells CSVQQGSGANVLTF. DNA of the CDR3: TGCAGCGTTCAGCAGGGGTCTGGGGCCAACGTCCTGACTTTC.